These 16 T cell receptor beta chains were sequenced from one sample in a study of molecular identifiers for immune sequencing clone quantification listed by TCRdb under 2018. Library generation was performed with PCR. These reads were obtained on a NextSeq 500. TCRdb ran its own pipeline on the public reads, namely fastp trimming at Q25 and MiXCR clone calling, and kept in-frame beta chains. Every CDR3 protein is listed once, alongside the most common genes and DNA of its rows. For this sample there are about 40,000 distinct CDR3 sequences; more than 20% appear just once. The ten largest clones add up to just under 1% of the sample. Sequenced material: naive CD8+ T cells from blood, with Jurkat cell RNA spiked in. The cell subset or site label, read with the paper, signifies: FACS-sorted CD8+CD4-CCR7+CD45RA+ naive T cells. Receptors were obtained from a human donor in good health. Some libraries in this study had Jurkat cell RNA spiked in.

This clonotype showed up many times. The chain has TRBV9 and TRBJ2-7; 7 bases fit TRBD1. The CDR3 is made up of 12 amino acids. Per germline, CDR1 SGDLS and CDR2 YYNGEE. Trimming cost V 3 bases and J 6 bases; bases outside gene matches: 3. The CDR3 DNA is TGTGCCAGCAGCGGCACAGGGGTCGAGCAGTACTTC. It translates to CASSGTGVEQYF.

Comments on this clonotype: This may stem from a read error, because a much larger clone lies one nucleotide away. The chain is built from TRBV27 and TRBJ2-7, with D possibly being TRBD1 (5 bases). CDR1 is MNHEY, CDR2 SMNVEV, per germline (reference sequence). Deletions cut 0 bases from V and 1 base from J, with 7 bases between. The CDR3 loop spans 14 amino acids. CDR3 region: CASSLSAGSYEQYF. In DNA, the CDR3 is TGTGCCAGCAGTTTATCGGCAGGGTCCTACGAGCAGTACTTC.

This clonotype was found many times. V gene TRBV7-9 combines with J gene TRBJ1-6, with 7 nucleotides matching TRBD1. J lost 7 bases, V lost 4 bases, and 7 bases had no gene match. The CDR3 extends over 15 amino acids. Germline CDR1 is SEHNR and CDR2 is FQNEAQ (reference sequence). DNA for the CDR3: TGTGCCAGCAGCTCGACAGGGTACGGCAATTCACCCCTCCACTTT. The encoded protein is CASSSTGYGNSPLHF. Variable domain in full (rest from reference TRBV7-9 and TRBJ1-6): DTGVSQNPRHKITKRGQNVTFRCDPISEHNRLYWYRQTLGQGPEFLTYFQNEAQLEKSRLLSDRFSAERPKGSFSTLEIQRTEQGDSAMYLCASSSTGYGNSPLHFGNGTRLTVT.

This clonotype was picked up a small number of times. Given a much more abundant clone one base away, this may be a read error. The rearrangement joins TRBV6-2 or TRBV6-3 to TRBJ1-5; D is unclear. Germline CDR1 reads MNHEY; CDR2 reads SVGEGT. The CDR3 has 15 amino acids. The CDR3 DNA follows: TGTGCCGGCAGTCACCTACTGGACAGCAATCAGCCCCAGCATTTT. Amino acids: CAGSHLLDSNQPQHF.

The sample holds many counts of this clonotype. This sequence joins TRBV4-1 and TRBJ1-1; 7 bases are shared with TRBD1. The germline CDR1 and CDR2 sequences are MGHRA and YSYEKL. This CDR3 is 15 amino acids long. After removal of 4 bases from V and 4 bases from J, the junction contained 9 bases not matched to a gene. DNA for the CDR3: TGCGCCAGCAGCCCTACAGGGGAAGGGATCACTGAAGCTTTCTTT. Translation: CASSPTGEGITEAFF.

This clonotype was detected ten times or more. The chain uses TRBV30 and TRBJ2-2; unclear D gene. The V gene lost 4 bases and the J gene lost 4 bases, with 10 bases spanning the gap. The germline gives CDR1 GTSNPN, CDR2 SVGIG (reference sequence). CDR3 length: 13 residues. CDR3 nucleotide sequence: TGTGCCTGGACACCCCCTCTCACCGGGGAGCTGTTTTTT. This sequence encodes CAWTPPLTGELFF.

This clonotype has a count of ten or more. The J gene is TRBJ2-4, the V gene TRBV9; D uncertain. The germline V and J ends were trimmed by 3 bases and 0 bases, with 13 bases remaining between them. The CDR3 extends over 16 amino acids. CDR1 is SGDLS, CDR2 YYNGEE, per germline. The CDR3 protein is CASSAGDIIAKNIQYF. The CDR3 nucleotides are TGTGCCAGCAGCGCTGGAGATATCATAGCCAAAAACATTCAGTACTTC.

This clonotype was picked up many times. This chain links TRBV29-1 with TRBJ1-2; D gene unclear. Trimming took off 0 bases at V and 4 bases at J, with 15 bases between the two ends. The CDR3 sequence is 15 residues long. Looked up from germline, CDR1 is SQVTM and CDR2 is ANQGSEA. CDR3 protein: CSVEDGDPPSYGYTF. CDR3 bases: TGCAGCGTTGAAGATGGGGATCCCCCCTCCTATGGCTACACCTTC.

The chain couples TRBV2 to TRBJ2-1; D possibly corresponds to TRBD2 (7 bases). The germline CDR1 and CDR2 sequences are SNHLY and FYNNEI. Trimming left V 4 bases short and J 7 bases short, with 17 bases between. This CDR3 comprises 15 residues. The CDR3 DNA follows: TGTGCCAGCAGTGTTAGGGGGGGCGACGGTAATGAGCAGTTCTTC. Translated: CASSVRGGDGNEQFF.

Notes on this clonotype: Here the CDR3 omits its conserved ending phenylalanine or tryptophan, so a read error is the likely source. This chain connects TRBV30 to TRBJ1-1, with TRBD1 as a possible D gene (6 bases). CDR3 length: 12 residues. Germline loops: CDR1 GTSNPN, CDR2 SVGIG (reference sequence). Here the CDR3 DNA reads TGTGCCCGGAGTGTAGGGGGAGATGAAGCTTTCCTT. It translates to CARSVGGDEAFL.

On this clonotype: A single base separates this from a much larger clone, so it may be a read error. The chain employs TRBV4-1 and TRBJ2-2; TRBD2 might be the D (5 bases). The CDR3 sequence is 15 residues long. CDR1 and CDR2 (germline): MGHRA, YSYEKL. CDR3 in amino acids: CASSPPFRVTGELVF. The CDR3 DNA sequence: TGCGCCAGCAGCCCACCCTTCCGGGTGACCGGGGAGCTGGTTTTT.

This clonotype was recorded many times. The chain is built from TRBV13 and TRBJ2-7; 15 nucleotides match TRBD2. Germline V gives CDR1 PRHDT, CDR2 FYEKMQ (reference sequence). The CDR3 totals 14 residues. The junction had 5 bases not matched to a gene; V was cut back by 7 bases and J by 7 bases. The CDR3 nucleotides read TGTGCCAGCACCGGACTAGCGGGAGGGAAGGAGCAGTACTTC. Translating gives CASTGLAGGKEQYF.

This clonotype occurred many times. The V gene is TRBV12-3 or TRBV12-4, the J gene TRBJ2-7, with 7 bases matching TRBD2. Trimming took 8 bases from V and 6 from J; bases not matched to a gene: 10. This CDR3 has 13 residues. CDR3 nucleotide sequence: TGTGCCAGCCACTCCGGGACTAAAGCCGAGCAGTACTTC. Translating gives CASHSGTKAEQYF.

The genes are TRBV10-2 and TRBJ2-2, with TRBD1 matching over 7 bases. CDR1 WSHSY and CDR2 SAAADI come from the germline V gene. V was clipped by 7 bases and J by 5 bases; unmatched bases: 10. The CDR3 contains 15 residues. This CDR3 reads CASNVGGAGTGELFF. The CDR3 DNA reads as TGCGCCAGCAACGTAGGGGGCGCAGGAACCGGGGAGCTGTTTTTT.

Many counts were recorded for this clonotype. At one of its ends the junction is not consistent with the germline gene, which may arise from a read error. This chain connects TRBV7-8 to TRBJ2-3; 10 bases line up with TRBD1. There are 16 residues in the CDR3. Germline V gene lookup returns CDR1 SGHVS and CDR2 FQNEAQ. The CDR3 loop is CASSVATGGWADTQYF. In nucleotides, the CDR3 is TGTGCCAGCAGCGTAGCGACAGGGGGCTGGGCAGATACGCAGTATTTT.

In its sample, this clonotype was seen many times. The CDR3 spells CASSTTNQETQYF. CDR3 DNA: TGTGCCAGCAGCACAACGAACCAAGAGACCCAGTACTTC. The genes are TRBV7-6 and TRBJ2-5; D unresolved. The CDR3 runs to 13 residues. Germline V gene data show CDR1 as SGHVS and CDR2 as FNYEAQ. The germline V and J ends were trimmed by 5 bases and 0 bases, with 7 bases remaining between them. Looking up the rest from reference TRBV7-6 and TRBJ2-5 gives the full variable domain: GAGVSQSPRYKVTKRGQDVALRCDPISGHVSLYWYRQALGQGPEFLTYFNYEAQQDKSGLPNDRFSAERPEGSISTLTIQRTEQRDSAMYRCASSTTNQETQYFGPGTRLLVL.